This T cell receptor beta chain was obtained from a study of blood T cell repertoires in COVID-19. The overall study: Sample material is recorded as cDNA or gDNA derived from T cells, B-cell-depleted T cells, or PBMCs.

The CDR3 is 12 amino acids. Unmatched junction bases numbered 10, after V lost 7 bases and J lost 12 bases. TCRdb keeps only in-frame clones here, not all; method: immunoSEQ multiplex PCR. The data contain 50,000 or so clones, about four fifths of them singletons. The chain carries TRBV12-3 or TRBV12-4 and TRBJ1-2; 8 bases line up with TRBD1. Sequenced sample: peripheral blood. The TCR sequence derives from an elderly man with COVID-19, enrolled during active disease. CDR3 loop: CASNHPRQGNTF. DNA of the CDR3: TGTGCCAGCAATCACCCCAGACAGGGGAACACCTTC.